The 24 T cell receptor beta chains below all came from one sample that was sequenced in a study of cytomegalovirus exposure and HLA in healthy donors. This PCR relied on a set of 60 Vbeta primers and 13 Jbeta primers. Measured with immunoSEQ multiplex PCR; TCRdb has only the in-frame clones, and not every one. The listing contains roughly 54,000 clones. Sequencing was performed on PBMCs. Every receptor here comes from a woman aged 30 to 39 in good health and CMV-seropositive.

The V call is TRBV9, the J call TRBJ2-5; 11 bases agree with TRBD2. V dropped 1 base and J dropped 7; count of bases not matched to a gene: 18. The CDR3 spans 19 residues. Germline CDR1 SGDLS, CDR2 YYNGEE. The CDR3: CASSVQPGLAEPNLGTQYF. Written as DNA, the CDR3 is TGTGCCAGCAGCGTACAACCGGGACTAGCGGAGCCTAATCTAGGGACCCAGTACTTC.

The J gene is TRBJ2-2, the V gene TRBV29-1, with 8 bases fitting TRBD1. From germline, CDR1 is SQVTM and CDR2 ANQGSEA. V dropped 2 bases and J dropped 3; count of bases not matched to a gene: 2. The CDR3 length is 14 residues. CDR3 sequence (DNA): TGCAGCGTTGAACCAGGGGGCTACACCGGGGAGCTGTTTTTT. Its translation is CSVEPGGYTGELFF.

The V and J genes are TRBV4-1 and TRBJ2-7; TRBD2 matches at 10 bases. The CDR3 runs 18 residues. V trimming: 2 bases; J trimming: 0 bases; junction bases outside the gene matches: 10. Looked up from germline, CDR1 is MGHRA and CDR2 is YSYEKL. The CDR3 reads CASSQFARSGRGSYEQYF. In DNA, the CDR3 is TGCGCCAGCAGCCAATTTGCCCGAAGCGGGAGGGGCTCCTACGAGCAGTACTTC.

This chain links TRBV19 with TRBJ2-6, with TRBD1 as a possible D gene (6 bases). The germline V gene encodes CDR1 LNHDA and CDR2 SQIVND (reference sequence). The CDR3 length is 16 residues. Trimming took 5 bases from V and 0 from J, leaving 11 bases between them. The DNA of the CDR3 is TGTGCCAGTAGTCCATGGGGGCTCTCTGGGGCCAACGTCCTGACTTTC. Translated, it gives CASSPWGLSGANVLTF.

Here the CDR3 reads CASSYSNGNQPQHF. The CDR3, as DNA: TGTGCCAGCAGTTACTCGAACGGGAATCAGCCCCAGCATTTT. The chain carries TRBV6-5 and TRBJ1-5; D is ambiguous. CDR1 is MNHEY and CDR2 is SVGAGI in the germline V gene. V was pared by 0 bases and J by 4 bases, with 7 bases between. This CDR3 is built from 14 residues.

As for this clone: The sample holds other DNA sequences that translate to the same CDR3. The chain combines TRBV18 with TRBJ1-1; TRBD1 is a possible D gene (6 bases). The CDR3 is 14 amino acids. Germline CDR1 is KGHSH and CDR2 is LQKENI. Trimming took 0 bases from V and 4 from J, leaving 9 bases between them. The CDR3 DNA follows: TGTGCCAGCTCACCACCCGACAGGAGCACTGAAGCTTTCTTT. It is translated as CASSPPDRSTEAFF.

The rearrangement joins TRBV27 to TRBJ1-1, with a tentative D call TRBD1 (6 bases). Germline CDR1 reads MNHEY; CDR2 reads SMNVEV (reference sequence). This CDR3 region has 14 residues. V lost 5 bases and J lost 2, with 12 bases in between. CDR3 region: CASSPPDSNTEAFF. CDR3 bases: TGTGCCAGCAGTCCCCCGGACAGCAACACTGAAGCTTTCTTT.

The chain has TRBV7-6 and TRBJ1-1; D might be TRBD1 (6 bases). Trimming stripped 5 bases from V and 10 bases from J, with 14 bases between. Germline-derived CDR1 and CDR2 are SGHVS and FNYEAQ. The CDR3 extends over 12 amino acids. The CDR3 coding sequence is TGTGCCAGCAGCCCCCCCGCCAGGGGAGCTTTCTTT. It is translated as CASSPPARGAFF.

Worth noting for this clone: The sample holds other DNA sequences that translate to the same CDR3. The chain links TRBV30 to TRBJ1-1; 7 bases align to TRBD1. The CDR3 extends over 14 amino acids. The J segment lost 5 bases and the V segment lost 0 bases, leaving 6 bases of the junction unmatched. CDR1 is GTSNPN and CDR2 is SVGIG in the germline V gene (reference sequence). The CDR3 bases are TGTGCCTGGAGTGTATCAAGGGGGCAAACTGAAGCTTTCTTT. Its protein product is CAWSVSRGQTEAFF.

The gene calls are TRBV5-1 and TRBJ2-7, with 11 bases fitting TRBD1. The CDR3 spans 14 residues. Looked up from germline, CDR1 is SGHRS and CDR2 is YFSETQ. V shed 3 bases, J shed 8 bases, and the junction held 7 bases outside the gene matches. CDR3: CASSSPGQGVQQYF. DNA of the CDR3: TGCGCCAGCAGCTCACCGGGACAGGGGGTCCAGCAGTACTTC.

V usage is TRBV25-1 and J usage is TRBJ2-6, with D uncertain. This CDR3 is built from 15 residues. Per germline, CDR1 MGHDK and CDR2 SYGVNS. The V end lost 2 bases, the J end lost 0 bases, and 5 bases lay between the germline ends. For the CDR3, the DNA is TGTGCCAGCAGTGAACAGGACTCTGGGGCCAACGTCCTGACTTTC. It translates to CASSEQDSGANVLTF.

The CDR3 sequence: CASSLGGSYEQYF. CDR3 nucleotide sequence: TGTGCCAGCAGTTTAGGGGGGAGCTACGAGCAGTACTTC. J is TRBJ2-7 and V is TRBV28; TRBD2 might be the D (6 bases). The CDR3 is 13 residues long. Germline CDR1 and CDR2: MDHEN and SYDVKM. With 2 bases removed from V and 3 bases from J, the gap between germline ends came to 8 bases.

V usage is TRBV15 and J usage is TRBJ1-6; D not certain. The CDR3 is 15 residues long. CDR1 is LNHNV, CDR2 YYDKDF, per germline (reference sequence). Trimming removed 0 bases at V and 13 bases at J, with 16 bases between. CDR3 in DNA: TGTGCCACCAGCAGAGACGGCGGGCTGCTGGGGCCCCTCCACTTT. Translation gives CATSRDGGLLGPLHF. Full variable domain (rest looked up from reference TRBV15 and TRBJ1-6): DAMVIQNPRYQVTQFGKPVTLSCSQTLNHNVMYWYQQKSSQAPKLLFHYYDKDFNNEADTPDNFQSRRPNTSFCFLDIRSPGLGDTAMYLCATSRDGGLLGPLHFGNGTRLTVT.

The chain is built from TRBV28 and TRBJ1-5; TRBD1 matches at 8 bases. J lost 5 bases, V lost 2 bases, and 5 bases had no gene match. This CDR3 spans 15 amino acids. Germline values: CDR1 MDHEN, CDR2 SYDVKM. The chain's CDR3 is CASSLADRAHQPQHF. CDR3 nucleotides: TGTGCCAGCAGTTTAGCGGACAGGGCCCATCAGCCCCAGCATTTT.

The CDR3 nucleotides read TGTGCCAGCAGCTTAGGCGGGGGACTAGCGGGAGGGCCTGCCGGGGAGCTGTTTTTT. This sequence encodes CASSLGGGLAGGPAGELFF. This chain uses TRBV13 with TRBJ2-2; 16 bases align to TRBD2. The CDR3 consists of 19 residues. Germline CDR1 and CDR2: PRHDT and FYEKMQ (reference sequence). J gave up 6 bases and V 0 bases, and 7 bases lay outside the gene matches.

This chain uses TRBV6-1 with TRBJ2-1; 8 bases agree with TRBD2. This CDR3 contains 15 residues. Germline V gives CDR1 MNHNS, CDR2 SASEGT. V lost 6 bases and J lost 6; bases outside the gene matches: 10. CDR3 sequence: CASRFGAGGLNEQFF. The CDR3 DNA reads TGTGCCAGCAGGTTCGGGGCGGGGGGCCTCAATGAGCAGTTCTTC.

In regard to this clone: Mismatch with germline at one junction end may stem from a read error. As DNA, the CDR3 is TGCAGCGTTAGGACTAGCGGGACCGGAGAGAACCAGTACTTC. This translates into CSVRTSGTGENQYF. The J gene is TRBJ2-5, the V gene TRBV29-1, with 12 bases fitting TRBD2. Germline values: CDR1 SQVTM, CDR2 ANQGSEA. The CDR3 consists of 14 residues.

This chain connects TRBV19 to TRBJ1-1, with TRBD1 matching 7 bases. V shed 8 bases and J 5 bases; nucleotides not matched to a gene: 11. The CDR3 sequence is 14 residues long. Germline loops: CDR1 LNHDA, CDR2 SQIVND (reference sequence). DNA of the CDR3: TGTGCCAGTCGCAGGGGGGTGCAGGGGACTGAAGCTTTCTTT. Translating gives CASRRGVQGTEAFF.

The chain combines TRBV5-1 with TRBJ2-5; 8 bases map to TRBD1. Germline CDR1 SGHRS, CDR2 YFSETQ. The ends lost 7 bases at V and 5 bases at J; junction bases unmatched: 13. The CDR3 spans 15 residues. Written as DNA, the CDR3 is TGCGCCAGCGGACCGGGTTGGCAGGGGGCCGAGACCCAGTACTTC. Its translation: CASGPGWQGAETQYF.

The chain carries TRBV5-4 and TRBJ2-3, with a weak D call TRBD2 (6 bases). V was trimmed by 3 bases and J by 4 bases, leaving 12 bases between them. Germline assignment: CDR1 SGHNT and CDR2 YYREEE (reference sequence). The CDR3 has 14 residues. CDR3 sequence reads: CASSWRREADTQYF. CDR3 nucleotides: TGTGCCAGCAGCTGGCGGAGGGAGGCAGATACGCAGTATTTT.

The V gene is TRBV5-1, the J gene TRBJ2-5, with 8 bases lining up with TRBD2. The V segment lost 4 bases and the J segment 7 bases; nucleotides outside the gene matches: 9. This CDR3 contains 14 residues. The germline V gene has CDR1 SGHRS and CDR2 YFSETQ. Written as DNA, the CDR3 is TGCGCCAGCAGCCGGGGACTAGTTGAACGGACCCAGTACTTC. It is translated as CASSRGLVERTQYF.

The chain combines TRBV6-6 with TRBJ2-7, with 7 bases matching TRBD1. Germline V lookup: CDR1 MNHNY, CDR2 SVGAGI (reference sequence). CDR3 size: 13 residues. With V trimmed by 6 bases and J by 1 base, 3 bases remained unmatched. As DNA, the CDR3 is TGTGCCAGCAGCCCGGGACAGTCCTACGAGCAGTACTTC. The encoded protein is CASSPGQSYEQYF.

The chain recombines TRBV30 with TRBJ1-3, with unresolved D. From germline, CDR1 is GTSNPN and CDR2 SVGIG (reference sequence). CDR3 size: 14 residues. V was pared by 0 bases and J by 4 bases, with 10 bases between. This chain's CDR3 is CAWSVNQLGNTIYF. In nucleotides, the CDR3 is TGTGCCTGGAGTGTAAACCAGTTAGGAAACACCATATATTTT.

This chain joins TRBV19 and TRBJ2-7; D is possibly TRBD1 (5 bases). This CDR3 has 16 residues. The germline V gene encodes CDR1 LNHDA and CDR2 SQIVND (reference sequence). The V end was cut by 2 bases, the J end by 0 bases, with 14 bases between. DNA for the CDR3: TGTGCCAGTAGTATAAGGGCAGGGCATAGCTCCTACGAGCAGTACTTC. It specifies CASSIRAGHSSYEQYF.